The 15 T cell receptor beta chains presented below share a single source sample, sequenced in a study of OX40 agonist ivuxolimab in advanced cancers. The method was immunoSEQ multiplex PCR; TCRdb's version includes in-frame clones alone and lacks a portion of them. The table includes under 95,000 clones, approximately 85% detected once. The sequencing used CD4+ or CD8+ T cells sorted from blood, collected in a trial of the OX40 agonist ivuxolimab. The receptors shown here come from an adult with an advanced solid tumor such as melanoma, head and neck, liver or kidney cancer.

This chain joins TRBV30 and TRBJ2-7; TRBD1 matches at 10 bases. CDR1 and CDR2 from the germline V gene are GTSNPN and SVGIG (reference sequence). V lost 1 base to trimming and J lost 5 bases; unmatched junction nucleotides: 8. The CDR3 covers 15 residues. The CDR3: CAWSDPGQGRNEQYF. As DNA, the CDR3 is TGTGCCTGGAGTGACCCGGGACAGGGGAGGAACGAGCAGTACTTC.

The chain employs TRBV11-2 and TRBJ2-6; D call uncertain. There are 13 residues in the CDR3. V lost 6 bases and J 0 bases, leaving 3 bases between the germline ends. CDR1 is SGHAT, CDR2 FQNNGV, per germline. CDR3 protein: CASRFSGANVLTF. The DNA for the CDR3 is TGTGCCAGCAGGTTCTCTGGGGCCAACGTCCTGACTTTC.

The CDR3 is CASSGPAYGYTF. Written as DNA, the CDR3 is TGTGCCAGCAGCGGCCCGGCGTATGGCTACACCTTC. This rearrangement joins TRBV9 to TRBJ1-2; no clear D. The CDR3 has 12 amino acids. The V end was cut by 3 bases, the J end by 5 bases, with 8 bases between. Germline V CDR1 and CDR2: SGDLS, YYNGEE.

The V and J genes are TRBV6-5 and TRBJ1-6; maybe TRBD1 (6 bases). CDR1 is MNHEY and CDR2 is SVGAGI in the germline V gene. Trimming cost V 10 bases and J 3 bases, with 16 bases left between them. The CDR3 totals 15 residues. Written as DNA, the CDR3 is TGTGCCACCCTCCGGGACACAAACTATAATTCACCCCTCCACTTT. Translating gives CATLRDTNYNSPLHF.

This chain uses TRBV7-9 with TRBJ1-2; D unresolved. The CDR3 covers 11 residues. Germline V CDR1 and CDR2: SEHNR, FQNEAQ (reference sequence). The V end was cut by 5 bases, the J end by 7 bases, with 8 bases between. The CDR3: CASSPWVGYTF. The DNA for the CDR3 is TGTGCCAGCAGCCCCTGGGTTGGCTACACCTTC. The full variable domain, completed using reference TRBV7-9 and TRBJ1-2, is DTGVSQNPRHKITKRGQNVTFRCDPISEHNRLYWYRQTLGQGPEFLTYFQNEAQLEKSRLLSDRFSAERPKGSFSTLEIQRTEQGDSAMYLCASSPWVGYTFGSGTRLTVV.

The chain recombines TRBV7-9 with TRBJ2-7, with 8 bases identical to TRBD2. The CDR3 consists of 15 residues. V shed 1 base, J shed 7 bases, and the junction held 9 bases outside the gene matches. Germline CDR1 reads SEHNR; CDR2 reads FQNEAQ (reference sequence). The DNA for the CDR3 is TGTGCCAGCAGCTTAGTCGGGAGGGCCGAAAAGGAGCAGTACTTC. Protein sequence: CASSLVGRAEKEQYF.

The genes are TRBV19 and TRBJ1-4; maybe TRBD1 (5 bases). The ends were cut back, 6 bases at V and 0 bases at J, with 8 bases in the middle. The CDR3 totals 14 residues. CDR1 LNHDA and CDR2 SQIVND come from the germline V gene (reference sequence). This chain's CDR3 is CASRGGATNEKLFF. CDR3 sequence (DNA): TGTGCCAGTAGAGGAGGGGCAACTAATGAAAAACTGTTTTTT. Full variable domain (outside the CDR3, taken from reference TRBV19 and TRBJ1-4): DGGITQSPKYLFRKEGQNVTLSCEQNLNHDAMYWYRQDPGQGLRLIYYSQIVNDFQKGDIAEGYSVSREKKESFPLTVTSAQKNPTAFYLCASRGGATNEKLFFGSGTQLSVL.

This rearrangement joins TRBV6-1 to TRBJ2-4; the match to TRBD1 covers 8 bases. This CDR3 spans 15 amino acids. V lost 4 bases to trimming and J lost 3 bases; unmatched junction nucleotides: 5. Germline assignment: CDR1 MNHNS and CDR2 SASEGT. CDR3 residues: CASSVQTGVKNIQYF. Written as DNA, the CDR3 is TGTGCCAGCAGTGTCCAGACAGGGGTCAAAAACATTCAGTACTTC.

DNA for the CDR3: TGTGCCAGCAGCTTTCATTTTAACACTGAAGCTTTCTTT. Translated, it gives CASSFHFNTEAFF. The chain is built from TRBV7-2 and TRBJ1-1; D remains ambiguous. This CDR3 is built from 13 residues. Germline values: CDR1 SGHTA, CDR2 FQGNSA. V was clipped by 3 bases and J by 2 bases, with 7 bases between them.

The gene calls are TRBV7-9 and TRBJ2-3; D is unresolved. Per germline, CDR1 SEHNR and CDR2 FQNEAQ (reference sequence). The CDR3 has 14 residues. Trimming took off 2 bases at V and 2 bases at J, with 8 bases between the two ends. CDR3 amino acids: CASSLLGITDTQYF. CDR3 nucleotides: TGTGCCAGCAGCTTACTGGGTATCACAGATACGCAGTATTTT.

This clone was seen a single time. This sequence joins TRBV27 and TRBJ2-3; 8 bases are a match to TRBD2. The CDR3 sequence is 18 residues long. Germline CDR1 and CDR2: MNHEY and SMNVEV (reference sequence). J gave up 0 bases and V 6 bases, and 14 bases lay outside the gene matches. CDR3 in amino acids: CASSLSAGALLSTDTQYF. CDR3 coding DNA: TGTGCCAGCAGCCTCTCAGCGGGAGCCCTTCTTAGCACAGATACGCAGTATTTT.

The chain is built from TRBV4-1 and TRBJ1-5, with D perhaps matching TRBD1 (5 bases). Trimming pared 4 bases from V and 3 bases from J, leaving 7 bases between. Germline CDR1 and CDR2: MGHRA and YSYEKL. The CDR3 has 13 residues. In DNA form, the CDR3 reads TGCGCCAGCAGCCGGGGGTACAATCAGCCCCAGCATTTT. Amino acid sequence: CASSRGYNQPQHF.

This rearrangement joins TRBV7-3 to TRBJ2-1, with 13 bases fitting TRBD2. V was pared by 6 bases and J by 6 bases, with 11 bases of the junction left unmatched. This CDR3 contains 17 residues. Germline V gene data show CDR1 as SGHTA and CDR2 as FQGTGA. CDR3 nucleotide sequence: TGTGCCAGCAGACCAGGGGGGACTAGCGGGATTTCCAATGAGCAGTTCTTC. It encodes CASRPGGTSGISNEQFF. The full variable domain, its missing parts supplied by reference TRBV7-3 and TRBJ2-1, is GAGVSQTPSNKVTEKGKYVELRCDPISGHTALYWYRQSLGQGPEFLIYFQGTGAADDSGLPNDRFFAVRPEGSVSTLKIQRTERGDSAVYLCASRPGGTSGISNEQFFGPGTRLTVL.

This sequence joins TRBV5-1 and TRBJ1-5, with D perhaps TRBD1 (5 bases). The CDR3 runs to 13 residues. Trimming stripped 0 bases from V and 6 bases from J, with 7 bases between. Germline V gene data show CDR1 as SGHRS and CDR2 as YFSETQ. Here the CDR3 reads CASSLGGFQPQHF. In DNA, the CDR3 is TGCGCCAGCAGCTTGGGGGGGTTTCAGCCCCAGCATTTT.

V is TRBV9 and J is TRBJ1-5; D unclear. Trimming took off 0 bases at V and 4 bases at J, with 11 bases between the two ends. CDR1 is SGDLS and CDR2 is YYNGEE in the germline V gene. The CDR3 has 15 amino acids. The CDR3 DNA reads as TGTGCCAGCAGCGTAGGTGGCGGCCCGAATCAGCCCCAGCATTTT. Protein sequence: CASSVGGGPNQPQHF.